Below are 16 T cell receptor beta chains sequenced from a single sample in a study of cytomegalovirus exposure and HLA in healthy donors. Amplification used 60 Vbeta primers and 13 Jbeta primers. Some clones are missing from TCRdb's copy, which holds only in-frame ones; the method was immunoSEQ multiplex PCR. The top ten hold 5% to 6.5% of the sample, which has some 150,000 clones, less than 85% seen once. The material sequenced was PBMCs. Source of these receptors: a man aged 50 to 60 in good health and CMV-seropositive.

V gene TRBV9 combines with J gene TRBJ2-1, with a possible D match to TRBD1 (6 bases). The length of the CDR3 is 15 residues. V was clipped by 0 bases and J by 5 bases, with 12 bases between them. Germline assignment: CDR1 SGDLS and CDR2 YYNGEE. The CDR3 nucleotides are TGTGCCAGCAGCGTAGAACCCAGGACAGACAATGAGCAGTTCTTC. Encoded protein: CASSVEPRTDNEQFF.

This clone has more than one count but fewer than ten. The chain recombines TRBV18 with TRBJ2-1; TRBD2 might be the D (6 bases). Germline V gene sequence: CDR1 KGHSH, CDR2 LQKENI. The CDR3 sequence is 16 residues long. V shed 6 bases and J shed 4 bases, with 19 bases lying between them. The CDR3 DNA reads TGTGCCAGCTCTGGCCAAAGGCGCGGGAATTACAATGAGCAGTTCTTC. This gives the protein CASSGQRRGNYNEQFF.

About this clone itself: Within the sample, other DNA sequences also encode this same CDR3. The CDR3 spells CASSLTGGSYEQYF. The CDR3 coding sequence is TGTGCCAGCAGTCTCACCGGGGGTTCCTACGAGCAGTACTTC. V is TRBV28 and J is TRBJ2-7, with a possible D match to TRBD2 (6 bases). Germline V gene sequence: CDR1 MDHEN, CDR2 SYDVKM. V was pared by 5 bases and J by 1 base, with 12 bases between. This CDR3 is 14 amino acids long.

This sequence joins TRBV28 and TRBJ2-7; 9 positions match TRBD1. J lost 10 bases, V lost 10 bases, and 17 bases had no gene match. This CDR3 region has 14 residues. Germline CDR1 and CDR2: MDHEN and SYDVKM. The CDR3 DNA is TGTGCCACTTCTACGACCGGGACAGGGCTTATTCAGTACTTC. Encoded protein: CATSTTGTGLIQYF.

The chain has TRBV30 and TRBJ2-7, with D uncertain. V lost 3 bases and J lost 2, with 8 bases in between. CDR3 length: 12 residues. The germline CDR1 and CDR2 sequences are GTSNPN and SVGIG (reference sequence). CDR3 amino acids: CAWSPQAYEQYF. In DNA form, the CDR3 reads TGTGCCTGGAGCCCCCAGGCCTACGAGCAGTACTTC.

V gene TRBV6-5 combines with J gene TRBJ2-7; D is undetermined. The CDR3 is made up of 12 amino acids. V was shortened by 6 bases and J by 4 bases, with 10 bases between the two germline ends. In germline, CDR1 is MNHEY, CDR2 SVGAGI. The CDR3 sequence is CASSLSGYEQYF. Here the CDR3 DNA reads TGTGCCAGCAGCCTATCCGGGTACGAGCAGTACTTC.

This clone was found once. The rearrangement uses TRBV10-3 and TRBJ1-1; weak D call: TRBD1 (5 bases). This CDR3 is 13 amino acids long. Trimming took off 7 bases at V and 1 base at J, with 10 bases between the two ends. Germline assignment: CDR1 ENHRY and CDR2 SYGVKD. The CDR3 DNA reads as TGTGCCATCAACGCAGGGCCGAACACTGAAGCTTTCTTT. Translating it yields CAINAGPNTEAFF.

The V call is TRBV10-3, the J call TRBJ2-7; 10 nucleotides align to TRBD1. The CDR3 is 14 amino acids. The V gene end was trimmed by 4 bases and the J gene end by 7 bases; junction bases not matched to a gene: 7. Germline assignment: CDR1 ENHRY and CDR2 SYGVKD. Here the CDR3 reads CAISGQGAVKEQYF. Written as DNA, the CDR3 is TGTGCCATCAGTGGACAGGGGGCGGTCAAGGAGCAGTACTTC.

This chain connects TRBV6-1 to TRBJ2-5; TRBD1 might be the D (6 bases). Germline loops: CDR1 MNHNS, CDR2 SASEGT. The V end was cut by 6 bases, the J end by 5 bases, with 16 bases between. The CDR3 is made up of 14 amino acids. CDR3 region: CASSQQGLRETQYF. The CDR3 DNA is TGTGCCAGCAGCCAGCAGGGGTTGCGGGAGACCCAGTACTTC.

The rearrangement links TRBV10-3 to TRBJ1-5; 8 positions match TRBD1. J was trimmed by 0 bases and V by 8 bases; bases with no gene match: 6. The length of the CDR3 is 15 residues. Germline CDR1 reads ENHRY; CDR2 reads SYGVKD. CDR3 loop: CAIRPDRDSNQPQHF. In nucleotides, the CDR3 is TGTGCCATCCGTCCGGACAGGGATAGCAATCAGCCCCAGCATTTT.

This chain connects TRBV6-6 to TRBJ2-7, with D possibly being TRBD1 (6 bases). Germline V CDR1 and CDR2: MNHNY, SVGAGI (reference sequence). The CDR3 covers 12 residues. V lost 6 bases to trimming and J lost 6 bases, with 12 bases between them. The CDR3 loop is CASSHRVGEQYF. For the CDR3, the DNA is TGTGCCAGCAGCCACAGGGTGGGCGAGCAGTACTTC.

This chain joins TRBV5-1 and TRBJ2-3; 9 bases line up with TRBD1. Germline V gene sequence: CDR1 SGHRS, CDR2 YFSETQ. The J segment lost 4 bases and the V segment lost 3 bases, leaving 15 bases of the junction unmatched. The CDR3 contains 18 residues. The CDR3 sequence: CASSSPINRGLGADTQYF. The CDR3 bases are TGCGCCAGCAGCTCACCGATTAACAGGGGGCTCGGCGCAGATACGCAGTATTTT.

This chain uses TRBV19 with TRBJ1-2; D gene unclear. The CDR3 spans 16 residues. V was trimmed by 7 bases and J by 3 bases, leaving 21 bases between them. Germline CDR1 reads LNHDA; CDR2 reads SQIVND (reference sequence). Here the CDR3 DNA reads TGTGCCAGTACCACCGGCGGAGCGCGCCCCCACTATGGCTACACCTTC. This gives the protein CASTTGGARPHYGYTF.

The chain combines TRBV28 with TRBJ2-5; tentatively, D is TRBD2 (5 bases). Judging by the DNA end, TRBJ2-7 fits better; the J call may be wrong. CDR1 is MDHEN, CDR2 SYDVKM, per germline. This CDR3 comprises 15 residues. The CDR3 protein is CASSFSWTGVYEQYF. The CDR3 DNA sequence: TGTGCCAGCAGTTTTAGCTGGACTGGGGTCTACGAGCAGTACTTC.

CDR3 sequence (DNA): TGCGCCAGCAGCCCGTCGGGGGACAGGGTTTACGAGCAGTACTTC. Amino acid sequence: CASSPSGDRVYEQYF. The gene calls are TRBV5-1 and TRBJ2-7; 9 bases are shared with TRBD1. Trimming took 4 bases from V and 4 from J; bases not matched to a gene: 9. The CDR3 length is 15 residues. Germline V gives CDR1 SGHRS, CDR2 YFSETQ. Supplemented by reference TRBV5-1 and TRBJ2-7, the full variable domain reads KAGVTQTPRYLIKTRGQQVTLSCSPISGHRSVSWYQQTPGQGLQFLFEYFSETQRNKGNFPGRFSGRQFSNSRSEMNVSTLELGDSALYLCASSPSGDRVYEQYFGPGTRLTVT.

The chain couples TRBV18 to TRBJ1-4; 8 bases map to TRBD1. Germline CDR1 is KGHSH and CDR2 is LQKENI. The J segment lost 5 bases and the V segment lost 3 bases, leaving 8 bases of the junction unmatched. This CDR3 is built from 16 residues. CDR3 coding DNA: TGTGCCAGCTCACCTTTTACCGGGACAGGAAATGAAAAACTGTTTTTT. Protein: CASSPFTGTGNEKLFF.